A single sample is the source of the 3 T cell receptor beta chains below, sequenced in a study of T cells in Graves' hyperthyroidism and ophthalmopathy. RNA transcripts yielded amplified TCR beta CDR3 regions. The TCR CDR3 first-round RT-PCR relied on the HTBI primer set. MiXCR was run by TCRdb on the multiplex PCR reads, yielding one entry per CDR3 protein. The profile shows about 400,000 distinct CDR3 sequences, roughly 13% of them singletons. The sequenced sample was blood. Receptors were obtained from a woman in her late teens or twenties with Graves' hyperthyroidism.

The rearrangement links TRBV11-2 to TRBJ2-5; 9 bases are shared with TRBD2. CDR3 length: 17 amino acids. Germline V lookup: CDR1 SGHAT, CDR2 FQNNGV. Trimming took 0 bases from V and 3 from J; bases not matched to a gene: 8. The CDR3 is CASSLDHWRGGEETQYF. CDR3 DNA sequence: TGTGCCAGCAGCTTAGATCACTGGCGGGGGGGGGAAGAGACCCAGTACTTC.

The table lists this clonotype with a few counts. This chain joins TRBV4-2 and TRBJ2-1; perhaps TRBD2 as D (5 bases). The germline V and J ends were trimmed by 2 bases and 1 base, with 9 bases remaining between them. The germline gives CDR1 LGHNA, CDR2 YNFKEQ. This CDR3 region has 15 residues. The CDR3 region is CASSQLGLSYNEQFF. CDR3 DNA: TGTGCCAGCAGCCAACTCGGACTTTCCTACAATGAGCAGTTCTTC.

This clonotype was counted between two and nine times. The CDR3 sequence is CSARFPSPPDTQYF. In DNA, the CDR3 is TGCAGTGCTAGGTTTCCCTCCCCCCCAGATACGCAGTATTTT. This chain joins TRBV20-1 and TRBJ2-3; D remains unclear. The CDR3 consists of 14 residues. Germline V lookup: CDR1 DFQATT, CDR2 SNEGSKA (reference sequence). Trimming cost V 3 bases and J 4 bases, with 14 bases left between them.